This TCR beta chain is drawn from a study of blood T cell repertoires in COVID-19. The CDR3 sequence is 14 residues long. J was trimmed by 3 bases and V by 2 bases; bases with no gene match: 2. The V gene's germline CDR1 is MNHNY and CDR2 SVGAGI (reference sequence). Authors' methods: Reference gene primer amplification gave nucleated cell count estimates. The protocol was immunoSEQ multiplex PCR, while the TCRdb copy is restricted to in-frame clones and leaves out a portion. That table is the source of V, J and clone size, and D and trimming were worked out from the DNA. The sample includes 150,000 to 200,000 clones, around 89% of them seen just once.

This clonotype was obtained from a man in his sixties with acute or convalescent COVID-19. Sequences were obtained from peripheral blood. The chain is built from TRBV6-6 and TRBJ2-7; TRBD2 matches at 9 bases. CDR3 residues: CASSYGREGYEQYF. CDR3 DNA sequence: TGTGCCAGCAGTTACGGGCGGGAGGGCTACGAGCAGTACTTC.